The present TCR beta chain was sequenced within a study of blood T cell repertoires in COVID-19. The wider study: Researchers got acute and convalescent COVID-19 samples from the United States, Italy and Spain. In each case, the material was cDNA or gDNA derived from T cells, B-cell-depleted T cells, or PBMCs.

This clone was counted once. How the authors handled the data: Researchers report that nucleated cell counts were estimated from reference gene primer amplification. The protocol was immunoSEQ multiplex PCR, while the TCRdb copy is restricted to in-frame clones and leaves out a portion. V, J and clone size reflect that table, while D and trimming were determined from the DNA. The profile shows 130,000 to 150,000 clones, over 85% of them singletons. The CDR3 covers 14 residues. Per germline, CDR1 LGHDT and CDR2 YNNKEL (reference sequence). The junction had 2 bases not matched to a gene; V was cut back by 0 bases and J by 6 bases.

The source of this sequence is a human donor in a cohort sampled during active COVID-19. J is TRBJ2-3 and V is TRBV3-1 (or the pseudogene TRBV3-2), with 8 bases matching TRBD2. Sequencing input: peripheral blood. CDR3 residues: CASSQETSEDTQYF. The CDR3 nucleotides read TGTGCCAGCAGCCAAGAGACTAGCGAGGATACGCAGTATTTT.